This T cell receptor (beta chain) appears in the sequencing data of a study of Graves' ophthalmopathy and Graves' hyperthyroidism. This clonotype was recorded many times. RNA transcripts served as template for amplifying TCR beta CDR3 sequences. Second-round multiplex PCR followed a first-round RT-PCR using HTBI primers. TCRdb called the multiplex PCR reads again in MiXCR, with one record for every CDR3 protein. The table records 350,000 to 400,000 distinct CDR3 sequences, over 15% of them present only once. Stable hyperthyroidism referred to disease that showed no ophthalmopathy within 18 months of follow-up. The CDR3 is made up of 14 amino acids. After removal of 5 bases from V and 4 bases from J, the junction contained 7 bases not matched to a gene. The germline CDR1 and CDR2 sequences are SGHAT and FQNNGV.

Sequences were obtained from peripheral blood. V gene TRBV11-2 combines with J gene TRBJ1-1; 7 nucleotides agree with TRBD1. The clonotype originates from a woman aged 18-29 years with stable Graves' hyperthyroidism. The CDR3 region is CASSPTGRSTEAFF. The CDR3 coding sequence is TGTGCCAGCAGCCCGACAGGGAGGTCCACTGAAGCTTTCTTT.